This T cell receptor (beta chain) is drawn from a study of metastatic and nonmetastatic thyroid tumors. Study details: Across blood and tumor or nodule tissue, repertoires from malignant and benign thyroid patients were compared with one another.

Overall study results and limits: Reportedly, malignant thyroid tumors had significantly higher TCR beta diversity than benign nodules, in blood and tumor.

This CDR3 is 16 amino acids long. In germline, CDR1 is MNHEY, CDR2 SVGEGT. The authors' processing: Clinicopathological groups differed in CDR3, with these differences serving to build a distant-metastasis classifier for papillary thyroid cancer. TCRdb redid the clone calls on the PCR reads using MiXCR. The V and J calls and clone size come from TCRdb's table, not from the authors' own analysis. The sample has about 39,000 clones, around 17% seen once; the top ten hold around 3.9%. Until they underwent thyroid surgery, no patient had received any treatment. This clone was recorded a few times. Its antigen is still unknown. Its ends do not fully match the called genes, so a read error is possible.

Sequences were obtained from blood. The chain links TRBV6-2 or TRBV6-3 to TRBJ2-3; perhaps TRBD1 as D (6 bases). This receptor was taken from a female donor with papillary thyroid cancer or a benign thyroid nodule (not recorded which). Some clones in this sample may be carry-over from other donors' samples. The CDR3 reads CARSSGTKTRTDTQYF. The CDR3 DNA reads as TGTGCCAGGAGTTCCGGGACAAAGACCCGCACAGATACACAGTATTTT.